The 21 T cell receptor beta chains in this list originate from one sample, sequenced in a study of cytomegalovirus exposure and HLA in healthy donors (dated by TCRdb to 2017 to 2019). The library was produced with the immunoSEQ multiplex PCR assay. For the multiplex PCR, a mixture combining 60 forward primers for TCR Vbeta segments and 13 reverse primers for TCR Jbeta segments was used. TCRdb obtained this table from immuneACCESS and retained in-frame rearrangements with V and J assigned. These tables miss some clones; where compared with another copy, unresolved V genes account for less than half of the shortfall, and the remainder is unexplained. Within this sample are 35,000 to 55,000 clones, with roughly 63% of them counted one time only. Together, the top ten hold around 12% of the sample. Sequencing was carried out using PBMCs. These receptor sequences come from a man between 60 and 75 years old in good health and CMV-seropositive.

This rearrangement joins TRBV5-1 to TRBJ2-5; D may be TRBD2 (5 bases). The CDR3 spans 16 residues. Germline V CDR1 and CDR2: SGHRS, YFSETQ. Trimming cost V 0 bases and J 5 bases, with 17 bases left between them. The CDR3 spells CASSLGSQRRLETQYF. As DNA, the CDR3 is TGCGCCAGCAGCTTGGGGAGTCAGCGGCGGCTGGAGACCCAGTACTTC.

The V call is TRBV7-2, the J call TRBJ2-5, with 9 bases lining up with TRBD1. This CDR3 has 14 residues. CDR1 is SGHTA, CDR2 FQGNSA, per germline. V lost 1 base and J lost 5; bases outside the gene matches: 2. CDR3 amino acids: CASSLDRGHETQYF. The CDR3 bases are TGTGCCAGCAGCTTAGACAGGGGGCATGAGACCCAGTACTTC.

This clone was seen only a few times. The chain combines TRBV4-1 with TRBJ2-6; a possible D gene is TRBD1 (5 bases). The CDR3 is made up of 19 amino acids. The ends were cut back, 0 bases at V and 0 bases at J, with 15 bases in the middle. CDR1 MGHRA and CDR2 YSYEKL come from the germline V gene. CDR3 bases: TGCGCCAGCAGCCAAGATCCGGACAACTCAATCTCTGGGGCCAACGTCCTGACTTTC. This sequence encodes CASSQDPDNSISGANVLTF.

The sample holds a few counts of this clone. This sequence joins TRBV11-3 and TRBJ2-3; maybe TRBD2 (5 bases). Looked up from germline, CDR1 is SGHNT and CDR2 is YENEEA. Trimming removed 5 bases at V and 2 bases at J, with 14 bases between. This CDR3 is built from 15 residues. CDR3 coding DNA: TGTGCCAGCAGCCGATCAGGCGGGTACACAGATACGCAGTATTTT. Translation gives CASSRSGGYTDTQYF.

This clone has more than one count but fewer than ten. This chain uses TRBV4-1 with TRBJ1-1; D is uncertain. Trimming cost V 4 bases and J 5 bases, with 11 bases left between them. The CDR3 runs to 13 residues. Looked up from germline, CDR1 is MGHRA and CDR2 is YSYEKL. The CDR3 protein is CASSLTAGTEAFF. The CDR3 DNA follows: TGCGCCAGCAGCCTCACCGCGGGGACTGAAGCTTTCTTT.

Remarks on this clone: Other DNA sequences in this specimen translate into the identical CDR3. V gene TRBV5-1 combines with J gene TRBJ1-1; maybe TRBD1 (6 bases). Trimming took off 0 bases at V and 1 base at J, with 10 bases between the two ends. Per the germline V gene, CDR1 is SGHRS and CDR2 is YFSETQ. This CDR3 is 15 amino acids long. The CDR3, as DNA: TGCGCCAGCAGCTTGGCGGGGGGACAGAACACTGAAGCTTTCTTT. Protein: CASSLAGGQNTEAFF.

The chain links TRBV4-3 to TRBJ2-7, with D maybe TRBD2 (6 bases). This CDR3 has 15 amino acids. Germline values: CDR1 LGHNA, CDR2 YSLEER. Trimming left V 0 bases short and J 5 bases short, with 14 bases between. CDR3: CASSQEAGGWDEQYF. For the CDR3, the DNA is TGCGCCAGCAGCCAAGAGGCCGGAGGGTGGGACGAGCAGTACTTC.

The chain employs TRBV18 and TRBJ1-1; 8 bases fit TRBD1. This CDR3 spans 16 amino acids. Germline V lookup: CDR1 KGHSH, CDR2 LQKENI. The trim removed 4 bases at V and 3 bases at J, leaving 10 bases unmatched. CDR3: CASSRKTGEVYTEAFF. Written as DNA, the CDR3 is TGTGCCAGCTCACGCAAGACAGGGGAGGTTTACACTGAAGCTTTCTTT.

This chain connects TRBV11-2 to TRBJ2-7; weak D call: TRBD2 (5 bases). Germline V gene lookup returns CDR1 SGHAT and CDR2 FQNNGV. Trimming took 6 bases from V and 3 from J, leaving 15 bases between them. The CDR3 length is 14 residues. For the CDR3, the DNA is TGTGCCAGCAGGCCCTCGGGGAGAGGCTACGAGCAGTACTTC. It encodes CASRPSGRGYEQYF.

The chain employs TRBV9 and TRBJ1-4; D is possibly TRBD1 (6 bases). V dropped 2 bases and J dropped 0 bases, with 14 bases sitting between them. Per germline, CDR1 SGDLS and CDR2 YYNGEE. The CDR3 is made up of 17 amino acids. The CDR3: CASSVGADFATNEKLFF. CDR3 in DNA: TGTGCCAGCAGCGTGGGGGCGGATTTTGCAACTAATGAAAAACTGTTTTTT.

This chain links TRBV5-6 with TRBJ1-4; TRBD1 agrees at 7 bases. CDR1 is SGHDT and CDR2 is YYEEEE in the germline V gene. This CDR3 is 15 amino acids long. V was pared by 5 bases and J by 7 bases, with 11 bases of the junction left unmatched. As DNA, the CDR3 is TGTGCCAGCAGTCCTAATACCTACAGGGGTGAAAAACTGTTTTTT. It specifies CASSPNTYRGEKLFF.

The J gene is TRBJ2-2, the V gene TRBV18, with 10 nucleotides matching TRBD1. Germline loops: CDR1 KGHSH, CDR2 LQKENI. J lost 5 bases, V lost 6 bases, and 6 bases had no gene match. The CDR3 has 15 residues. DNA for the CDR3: TGTGCCAGCTCGAACCGGGACAGGGGAACCGGGGAGCTGTTTTTT. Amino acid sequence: CASSNRDRGTGELFF.

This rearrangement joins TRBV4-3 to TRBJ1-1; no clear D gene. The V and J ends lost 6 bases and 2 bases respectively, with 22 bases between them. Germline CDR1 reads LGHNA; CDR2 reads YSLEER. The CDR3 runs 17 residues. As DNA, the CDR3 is TGCGCCAGCAGTAAAGATACCCCGGGAGCTGTCAACACTGAAGCTTTCTTT. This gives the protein CASSKDTPGAVNTEAFF.

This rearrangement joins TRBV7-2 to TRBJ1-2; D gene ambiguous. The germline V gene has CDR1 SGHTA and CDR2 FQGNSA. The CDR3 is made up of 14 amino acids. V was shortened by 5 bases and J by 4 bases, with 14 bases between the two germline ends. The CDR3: CASSPTSYSYGYTF. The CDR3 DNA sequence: TGTGCCAGCAGCCCAACGTCCTACAGCTATGGCTACACCTTC.

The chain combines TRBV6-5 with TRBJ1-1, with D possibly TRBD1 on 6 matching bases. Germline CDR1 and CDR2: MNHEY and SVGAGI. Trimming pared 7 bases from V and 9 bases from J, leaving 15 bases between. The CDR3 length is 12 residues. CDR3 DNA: TGTGCCAGCAAGGGGGGGGGCGGGAAAGCTTTCTTT. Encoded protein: CASKGGGGKAFF.

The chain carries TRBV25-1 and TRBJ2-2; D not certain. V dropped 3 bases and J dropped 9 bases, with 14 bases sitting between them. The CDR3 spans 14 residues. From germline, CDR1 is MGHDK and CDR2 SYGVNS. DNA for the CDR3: TGTGCCAGCAGTGACTATGCGGCAAGTCGGGAGCTGTTTTTT. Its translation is CASSDYAASRELFF.

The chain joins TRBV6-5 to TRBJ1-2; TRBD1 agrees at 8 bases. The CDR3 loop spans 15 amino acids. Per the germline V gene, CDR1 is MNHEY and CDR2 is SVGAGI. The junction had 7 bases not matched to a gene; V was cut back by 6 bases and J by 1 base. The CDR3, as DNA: TGTGCCAGCAGGTCCCGGGACAGGAGTAACTATGGCTACACCTTC. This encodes CASRSRDRSNYGYTF.

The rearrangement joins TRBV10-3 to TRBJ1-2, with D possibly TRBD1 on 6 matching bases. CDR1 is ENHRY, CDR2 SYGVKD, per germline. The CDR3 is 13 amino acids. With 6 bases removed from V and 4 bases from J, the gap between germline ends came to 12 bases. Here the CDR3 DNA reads TGTGCCATCAGCCTTGACAGGTTCTATGGCTACACCTTC. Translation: CAISLDRFYGYTF.

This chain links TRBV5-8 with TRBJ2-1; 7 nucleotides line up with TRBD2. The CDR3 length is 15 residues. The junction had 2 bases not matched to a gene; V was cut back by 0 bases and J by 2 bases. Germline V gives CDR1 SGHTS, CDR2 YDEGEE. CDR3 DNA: TGTGCCAGCAGCTTGGGAGCGGGGCCCTACAATGAGCAGTTCTTC. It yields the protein CASSLGAGPYNEQFF.

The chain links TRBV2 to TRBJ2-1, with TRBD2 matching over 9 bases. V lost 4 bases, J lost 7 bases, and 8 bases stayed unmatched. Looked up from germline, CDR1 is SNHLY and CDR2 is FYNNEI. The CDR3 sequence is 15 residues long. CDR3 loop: CASSVETSGGNEQFF. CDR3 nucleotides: TGTGCCAGCAGTGTCGAGACTAGCGGCGGGAATGAGCAGTTCTTC. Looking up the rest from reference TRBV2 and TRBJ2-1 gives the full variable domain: EPEVTQTPSHQVTQMGQEVILRCVPISNHLYFYWYRQILGQKVEFLVSFYNNEISEKSEIFDDQFSVERPDGSNFTLKIRSTKLEDSAMYFCASSVETSGGNEQFFGPGTRLTVL.

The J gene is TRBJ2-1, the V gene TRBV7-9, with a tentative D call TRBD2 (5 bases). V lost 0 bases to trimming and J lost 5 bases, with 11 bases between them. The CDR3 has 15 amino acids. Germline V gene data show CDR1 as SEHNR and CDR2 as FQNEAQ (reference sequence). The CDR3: CASSLAAGVNNEQFF. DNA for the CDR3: TGTGCCAGCAGCTTAGCCGCCGGGGTAAACAATGAGCAGTTCTTC.